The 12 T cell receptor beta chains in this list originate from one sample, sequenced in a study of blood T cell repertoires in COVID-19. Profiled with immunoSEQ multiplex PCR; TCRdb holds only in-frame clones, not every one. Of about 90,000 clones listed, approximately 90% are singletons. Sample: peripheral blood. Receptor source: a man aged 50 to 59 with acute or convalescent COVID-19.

The CDR3 sequence: CASGLVQLGTGGILAYEQYF. The CDR3 DNA sequence: TGTGCTAGTGGTTTGGTACAGCTTGGGACAGGGGGCATTTTGGCCTACGAGCAGTACTTC. The chain uses TRBV12-5 and TRBJ2-7; TRBD1 matches 12 bases. The J segment lost 2 bases and the V segment lost 0 bases, leaving 14 bases of the junction unmatched. This CDR3 region has 20 residues. Germline V gives CDR1 LGHNT, CDR2 FRNRAP.

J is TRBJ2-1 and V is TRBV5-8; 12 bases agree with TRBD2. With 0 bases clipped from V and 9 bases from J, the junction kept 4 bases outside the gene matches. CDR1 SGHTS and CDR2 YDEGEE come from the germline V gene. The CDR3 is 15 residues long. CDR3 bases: TGTGCCAGCAGCTTGGGACTAGCGGGAGTCAGTGAGCAGTTCTTC. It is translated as CASSLGLAGVSEQFF.

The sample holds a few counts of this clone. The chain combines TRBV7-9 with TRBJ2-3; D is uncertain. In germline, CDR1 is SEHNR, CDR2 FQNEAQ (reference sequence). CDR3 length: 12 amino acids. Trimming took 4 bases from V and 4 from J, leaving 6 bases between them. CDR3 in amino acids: CASSSVADTQYF. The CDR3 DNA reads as TGTGCCAGCAGCTCGGTGGCAGATACGCAGTATTTT. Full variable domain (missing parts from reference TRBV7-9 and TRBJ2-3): DTGVSQNPRHKITKRGQNVTFRCDPISEHNRLYWYRQTLGQGPEFLTYFQNEAQLEKSRLLSDRFSAERPKGSFSTLEIQRTEQGDSAMYLCASSSVADTQYFGPGTRLTVL.

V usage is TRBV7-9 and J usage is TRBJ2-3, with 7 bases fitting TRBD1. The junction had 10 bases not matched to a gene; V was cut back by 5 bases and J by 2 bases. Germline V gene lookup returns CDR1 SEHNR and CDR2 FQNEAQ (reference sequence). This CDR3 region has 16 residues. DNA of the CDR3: TGTGCCAGCAGCCCCCACAGGGGCTATCCCACAGATACGCAGTATTTT. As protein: CASSPHRGYPTDTQYF.

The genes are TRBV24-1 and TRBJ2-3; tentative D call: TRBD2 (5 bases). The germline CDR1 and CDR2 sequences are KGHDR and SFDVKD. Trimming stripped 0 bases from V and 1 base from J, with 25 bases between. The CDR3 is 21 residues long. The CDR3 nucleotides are TGTGCCACCAGTGATTTGCGGCAGGAGGAAGAATGGATTTCAGGCACAGATACGCAGTATTTT. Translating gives CATSDLRQEEEWISGTDTQYF.

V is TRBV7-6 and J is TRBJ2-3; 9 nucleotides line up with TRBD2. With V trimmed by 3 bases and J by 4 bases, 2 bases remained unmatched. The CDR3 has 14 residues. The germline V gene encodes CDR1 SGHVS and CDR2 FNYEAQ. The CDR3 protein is CASSLGLAADTQYF. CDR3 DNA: TGTGCCAGCAGCTTGGGACTAGCCGCAGATACGCAGTATTTT.

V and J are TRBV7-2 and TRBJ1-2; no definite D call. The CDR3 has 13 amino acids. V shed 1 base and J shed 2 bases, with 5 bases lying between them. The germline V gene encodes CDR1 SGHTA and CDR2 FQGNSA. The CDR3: CASSLGQNYGYTF. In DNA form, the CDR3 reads TGTGCCAGCAGCTTAGGGCAGAACTATGGCTACACCTTC.

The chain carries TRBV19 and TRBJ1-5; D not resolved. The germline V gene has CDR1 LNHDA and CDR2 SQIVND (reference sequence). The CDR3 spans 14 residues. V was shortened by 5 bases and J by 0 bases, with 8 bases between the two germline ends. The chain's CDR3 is CASSPGISNQPQHF. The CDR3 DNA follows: TGTGCCAGTAGTCCGGGGATTAGCAATCAGCCCCAGCATTTT.

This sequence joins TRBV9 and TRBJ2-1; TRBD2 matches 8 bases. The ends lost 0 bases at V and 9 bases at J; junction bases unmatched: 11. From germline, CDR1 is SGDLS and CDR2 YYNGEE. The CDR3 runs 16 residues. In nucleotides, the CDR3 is TGTGCCAGCAGCGTAGACCCGGGACTAGTTCGCGGTGAGCAGTTCTTC. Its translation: CASSVDPGLVRGEQFF. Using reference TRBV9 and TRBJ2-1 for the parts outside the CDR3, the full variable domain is DSGVTQTPKHLITATGQRVTLRCSPRSGDLSVYWYQQSLDQGLQFLIQYYNGEERAKGNILERFSAQQFPDLHSELNLSSLELGDSALYFCASSVDPGLVRGEQFFGPGTRLTVL.

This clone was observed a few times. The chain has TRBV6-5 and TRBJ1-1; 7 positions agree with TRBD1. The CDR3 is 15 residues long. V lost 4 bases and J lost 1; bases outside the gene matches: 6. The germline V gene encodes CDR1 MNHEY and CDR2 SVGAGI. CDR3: CASSFDRVANTEAFF. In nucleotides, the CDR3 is TGTGCCAGCAGTTTCGACAGGGTCGCGAACACTGAAGCTTTCTTT.

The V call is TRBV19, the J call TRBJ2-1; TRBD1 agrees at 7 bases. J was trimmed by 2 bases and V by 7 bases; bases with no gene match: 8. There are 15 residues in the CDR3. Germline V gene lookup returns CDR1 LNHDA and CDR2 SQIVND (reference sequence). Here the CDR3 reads CASTDGDSTYNEQFF. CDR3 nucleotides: TGTGCCAGTACCGATGGGGACAGTACCTACAATGAGCAGTTCTTC. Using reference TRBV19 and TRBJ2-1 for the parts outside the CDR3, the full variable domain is DGGITQSPKYLFRKEGQNVTLSCEQNLNHDAMYWYRQDPGQGLRLIYYSQIVNDFQKGDIAEGYSVSREKKESFPLTVTSAQKNPTAFYLCASTDGDSTYNEQFFGPGTRLTVL.

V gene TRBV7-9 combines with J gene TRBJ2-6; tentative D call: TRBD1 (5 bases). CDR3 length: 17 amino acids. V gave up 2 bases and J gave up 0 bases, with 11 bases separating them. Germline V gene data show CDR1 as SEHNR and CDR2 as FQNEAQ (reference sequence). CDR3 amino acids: CASSLRGQYSGANVLTF. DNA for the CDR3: TGTGCCAGCAGCTTACGAGGACAATACTCTGGGGCCAACGTCCTGACTTTC.